The 20 T cell receptor beta chains presented below share a single source sample, sequenced in a study of T-cell memory formation after mild COVID-19. A single record per CDR3 protein comes from TCRdb applying MiXCR to the 5' RACE reads. Of approximately 570,000 distinct CDR3 sequences in the sample, approximately 19% were seen once. The sequencing input was PBMCs or a T cell subset sorted from them (not recorded which). The receptor source for this set is an adult woman who had mild COVID-19 (a few samples of this study predate the infection). Cell type and time point are not known.

This clonotype has a handful of counts. This chain connects TRBV3-1 to TRBJ1-2; 7 bases map to TRBD1. J gave up 0 bases and V 4 bases, and 5 bases lay outside the gene matches. This CDR3 is 15 amino acids long. Germline CDR1 is LGHDT and CDR2 is YNNKEL (reference sequence). As DNA, the CDR3 is TGTGCCAGCAGCCGCGGACAGGCAGCTAACTATGGCTACACCTTC. Its translation is CASSRGQAANYGYTF.

Only a few counts were recorded for this clonotype. The chain is built from TRBV19 and TRBJ1-1, with a possible D match to TRBD1 (5 bases). Germline loops: CDR1 LNHDA, CDR2 SQIVND (reference sequence). The ends were cut back, 3 bases at V and 5 bases at J, with 13 bases in the middle. The CDR3 has 14 residues. Written as DNA, the CDR3 is TGTGCCAGTAGTATTACCCGGGGGAGGACTGAAGCTTTCTTT. Protein sequence: CASSITRGRTEAFF.

The CDR3 protein is CASSYLGPLSYEQYF. CDR3 DNA sequence: TGTGCCAGCAGTTACTTGGGACCGCTCTCCTACGAGCAGTACTTC. The chain employs TRBV27 and TRBJ2-7, with D tentatively TRBD1 or TRBD2 (5 bases each). CDR1 is MNHEY and CDR2 is SMNVEV in the germline V gene (reference sequence). The V and J ends lost 4 bases and 0 bases respectively, with 13 bases between them. This CDR3 has 15 residues.

The chain has TRBV12-3 or TRBV12-4 and TRBJ2-3, with TRBD2 matching over 10 bases. J lost 2 bases, V lost 4 bases, and 15 bases had no gene match. This CDR3 region has 19 residues. The CDR3 here is CASSSDSTGTSENTDTQYF. CDR3 DNA: TGTGCCAGCAGTTCGGACTCAACTGGGACTAGCGAGAACACAGATACGCAGTATTTT.

This chain connects TRBV5-1 to TRBJ2-7; TRBD1 agrees at 10 bases. The V gene's germline CDR1 is SGHRS and CDR2 YFSETQ. CDR3 length equals 14 residues. V was pared by 3 bases and J by 6 bases, with 6 bases of the junction left unmatched. The CDR3 nucleotides read TGCGCCAGCAGCTGGGGACAGGGGATCGGCGAGCAGTACTTC. This codes for CASSWGQGIGEQYF. Full variable domain (remainder filled in from reference TRBV5-1 and TRBJ2-7): KAGVTQTPRYLIKTRGQQVTLSCSPISGHRSVSWYQQTPGQGLQFLFEYFSETQRNKGNFPGRFSGRQFSNSRSEMNVSTLELGDSALYLCASSWGQGIGEQYFGPGTRLTVT.

This clonotype was observed a handful of times. The genes are TRBV7-2 and TRBJ2-7, with D possibly TRBD2 on 6 matching bases. CDR3 length: 13 amino acids. The germline CDR1 and CDR2 sequences are SGHTA and FQGNSA. V lost 6 bases, J lost 3 bases, and 12 bases lay in between. The CDR3 DNA reads as TGTGCCAGCAGGCCCGGGAGCCACTACGAGCAGTACTTC. Protein: CASRPGSHYEQYF.

This chain connects TRBV7-2 to TRBJ2-6; 9 positions match TRBD1. CDR1 SGHTA and CDR2 FQGNSA come from the germline V gene. This CDR3 spans 16 amino acids. Trimming took 7 bases from V and 1 from J; bases not matched to a gene: 5. The CDR3, as DNA: TGTGCCAGCAATACAGGGGGCGCTTCTGGGGCCAACGTCCTGACTTTC. It yields the protein CASNTGGASGANVLTF.

This clonotype was picked up a small number of times. V and J are TRBV10-3 and TRBJ2-3, with 10 positions matching TRBD2. V trimming: 10 bases; J trimming: 1 base; junction bases outside the gene matches: 35. The CDR3 loop spans 24 amino acids. Germline V gene data show CDR1 as ENHRY and CDR2 as SYGVKD. CDR3 nucleotide sequence: TGTGCCAACAAAAGCACCAGGGTACTAGCGGGACCCGACGCCCCAAAAGGGCGCACAGATACGCAGTATTTT. Translated, it gives CANKSTRVLAGPDAPKGRTDTQYF.

This clonotype showed up just a few times. The V call is TRBV24-1, the J call TRBJ2-5, with D perhaps matching TRBD1 or TRBD2 (5 bases each). This CDR3 comprises 15 residues. CDR1 and CDR2 from the germline V gene are KGHDR and SFDVKD. V lost 0 bases to trimming and J lost 4 bases, with 11 bases between them. As DNA, the CDR3 is TGTGCCACCAGTGATTTGGAGCAGGGACCAGAGACCCAGTACTTC. Its translation is CATSDLEQGPETQYF.

The table lists this clonotype with a few counts. The V gene is TRBV4-3, the J gene TRBJ2-3; maybe TRBD2 (6 bases). This CDR3 has 17 amino acids. CDR1 is LGHNA, CDR2 YSLEER, per germline. With 3 bases removed from V and 6 bases from J, the gap between germline ends came to 22 bases. The CDR3 loop reads CASSHDRGTPMADTQYF. CDR3 DNA: TGCGCCAGCAGCCATGATCGTGGGACTCCGATGGCGGATACGCAGTATTTT.

This sequence joins TRBV5-6 and TRBJ2-1; D gene uncertain. Germline-derived CDR1 and CDR2 are SGHDT and YYEEEE. The CDR3 totals 16 residues. The V gene lost 0 bases and the J gene lost 8 bases, with 18 bases spanning the gap. CDR3 region: CASSLDGLILGYEQFF. In DNA form, the CDR3 reads TGTGCCAGCAGCTTGGATGGGCTAATTCTAGGGTATGAGCAGTTCTTC.

The CDR3: CASSLIAGSHEQYF. The DNA for the CDR3 is TGTGCCAGCAGCCTTATAGCGGGAAGCCACGAGCAGTACTTC. This sequence joins TRBV7-2 and TRBJ2-7, with 8 nucleotides matching TRBD2. With V trimmed by 5 bases and J by 5 bases, 8 bases remained unmatched. CDR1 is SGHTA, CDR2 FQGNSA, per germline. The CDR3 spans 14 residues.

The sample holds many counts of this clonotype. The V gene is TRBV12-5, the J gene TRBJ2-3; possibly TRBD2 for D (6 bases). The CDR3 is made up of 16 amino acids. Germline CDR1 reads LGHNT; CDR2 reads FRNRAP. Trimming shortened V by 3 bases and J by 6 bases, and 19 bases separated the two germline ends. CDR3 sequence (DNA): TGTGCTAGTGGTTTCCCCGCGGCGGGACCCGAGGATACGCAGTATTTT. This translates into CASGFPAAGPEDTQYF. The full variable domain, with the rest looked up from reference TRBV12-5 and TRBJ2-3, is DARVTQTPRHKVTEMGQEVTMRCQPILGHNTVFWYRQTMMQGLELLAYFRNRAPLDDSGMPKDRFSAEMPDATLATLKIQPSEPRDSAVYFCASGFPAAGPEDTQYFGPGTRLTVL.

This chain connects TRBV7-8 to TRBJ2-2, with D unresolved. CDR3 length: 17 residues. Between the trimmed V and J ends, which lost 1 base and 1 base, there was a span of 13 bases. Germline lookup yields CDR1 SGHVS and CDR2 FQNEAQ. CDR3: CASSLESALGNTGELFF. The DNA for the CDR3 is TGTGCCAGCAGCTTAGAATCCGCCCTCGGGAACACCGGGGAGCTGTTTTTT.

This chain links TRBV6-1 with TRBJ1-1; unclear D gene. Germline V gene data show CDR1 as MNHNS and CDR2 as SASEGT. Trimming pared 2 bases from V and 1 base from J, leaving 8 bases between. This CDR3 comprises 14 residues. The CDR3 nucleotides read TGTGCCAGCAGTGAATATAAGCCGAACACTGAAGCTTTCTTT. Translated, it gives CASSEYKPNTEAFF.

This clonotype was recorded a few times. The rearrangement links TRBV4-2 to TRBJ2-7; TRBD2 might be the D (6 bases). The CDR3 covers 15 residues. V lost 0 bases, J lost 2 bases, and 11 bases lay in between. Germline CDR1 is LGHNA and CDR2 is YNFKEQ. This CDR3 is CASSQERGGTYEQYF. CDR3 coding DNA: TGTGCCAGCAGCCAAGAACGGGGAGGAACCTACGAGCAGTACTTC.

This clonotype was picked up a small number of times. The chain carries TRBV10-3 and TRBJ1-3; no clear D gene. Germline V lookup: CDR1 ENHRY, CDR2 SYGVKD. The germline V and J ends were trimmed by 10 bases and 0 bases, with 13 bases remaining between them. The CDR3 is 14 amino acids. The CDR3 is CATSSNPSGNTIYF. CDR3 nucleotides: TGTGCCACCTCGAGCAACCCCTCTGGAAACACCATATATTTT.

The chain employs TRBV7-9 and TRBJ2-5, with TRBD2 matching 8 bases. The CDR3 runs 14 residues. The trim removed 6 bases at V and 0 bases at J, leaving 3 bases unmatched. Germline CDR1 reads SEHNR; CDR2 reads FQNEAQ (reference sequence). In nucleotides, the CDR3 is TGTGCCAGCAGGACGGGAGGGTACCAAGAGACCCAGTACTTC. Amino acid sequence: CASRTGGYQETQYF.

This clonotype has just a few counts. The chain recombines TRBV27 with TRBJ1-1; D is perhaps TRBD1 (5 bases). Germline V gene data show CDR1 as MNHEY and CDR2 as SMNVEV (reference sequence). The CDR3 contains 14 residues. V dropped 5 bases and J dropped 3 bases, with 13 bases sitting between them. As DNA, the CDR3 is TGTGCCAGCAGTCCGGACATCAGGTACACTGAAGCTTTCTTT. Translating gives CASSPDIRYTEAFF.

This clonotype occurred a few times. The gene calls are TRBV5-1 and TRBJ2-1; D may correspond to TRBD1 or TRBD2 (5 bases each). Looked up from germline, CDR1 is SGHRS and CDR2 is YFSETQ. The CDR3 extends over 14 amino acids. The ends were cut back, 1 base at V and 6 bases at J, with 11 bases in the middle. CDR3 DNA: TGCGCCAGCAGCTTGCTGGGGACGGTCAATGAGCAGTTCTTC. Protein sequence: CASSLLGTVNEQFF.